The 32 T cell receptor beta chains presented below share a single source sample, sequenced in a study of blood T cell repertoires in COVID-19. Sequencing was performed with immunoSEQ multiplex PCR; in TCRdb, only in-frame clones are kept and a portion is missing. Of some 300,000 clones detected, around four fifths appear once; the ten largest clones hold around 3.7%. The sample comprised peripheral blood. The receptors stem from a woman between 45 and 65 years old with active or convalescent COVID-19.

The chain couples TRBV5-4 to TRBJ2-5; D uncertain. The V and J ends lost 2 bases and 2 bases respectively, with 7 bases between them. CDR3 length: 13 residues. Germline-derived CDR1 and CDR2 are SGHNT and YYREEE (reference sequence). The CDR3 is CASSFGPQETQYF. In nucleotides, the CDR3 is TGTGCCAGCAGCTTTGGCCCTCAAGAGACCCAGTACTTC.

In nucleotides, the CDR3 is TGTGCCAGCAGCCAGGGACTAGCGGGAGAATGGGAGCTGTTTTTT. Residues: CASSQGLAGEWELFF. This chain joins TRBV4-2 and TRBJ2-2; 14 nucleotides match TRBD2. Germline lookup yields CDR1 LGHNA and CDR2 YNFKEQ. The CDR3 length is 15 residues. The V and J ends lost 3 bases and 9 bases, in that order; junction bases with no gene match: 3.

This chain joins TRBV7-2 and TRBJ1-1, with 10 bases that match TRBD1. V shed 5 bases, J shed 5 bases, and the junction held 14 bases outside the gene matches. CDR1 SGHTA and CDR2 FQGNSA come from the germline V gene. The CDR3 covers 17 residues. The CDR3 DNA is TGTGCCAGCAGCCCAGGGATAGGGCGGGACAGGGGTACTGAAGCTTTCTTT. Residues: CASSPGIGRDRGTEAFF.

The J gene is TRBJ2-7, the V gene TRBV11-2; no reliable D call. V dropped 4 bases and J dropped 1 base, with 17 bases sitting between them. This CDR3 is 16 amino acids long. The V gene's germline CDR1 is SGHAT and CDR2 FQNNGV. CDR3 amino acids: CASSSLENPKSYEQYF. CDR3 in DNA: TGTGCCAGCAGCTCCTTAGAGAATCCCAAATCCTACGAGCAGTACTTC.

As concerns this clone: A read error may produce the germline difference seen at one junction end. This chain links TRBV7-7 with TRBJ2-5, with 11 positions matching TRBD2. The CDR3 length is 15 residues. Germline CDR1 reads SSHAT; CDR2 reads FNYEAQ (reference sequence). The CDR3 sequence: CASSFASGRTETQYF. In DNA, the CDR3 is TGTGCTAGCAGCTTCGCTAGCGGGAGGACAGAGACCCAGTACTTC.

The V gene is TRBV9, the J gene TRBJ2-2, with 9 bases fitting TRBD1. The CDR3 runs to 15 residues. Per the germline V gene, CDR1 is SGDLS and CDR2 is YYNGEE. The V gene end was trimmed by 3 bases and the J gene end by 6 bases; junction bases not matched to a gene: 6. Here the CDR3 reads CASSAGTGRAGELFF. The CDR3 coding sequence is TGTGCCAGCAGCGCCGGGACAGGGAGGGCCGGGGAGCTGTTTTTT.

This sequence joins TRBV6-1 and TRBJ2-5; the match to TRBD2 covers 12 bases. V gave up 3 bases and J gave up 4 bases; unmatched junction bases: 6. Germline-derived CDR1 and CDR2 are MNHNS and SASEGT. The CDR3 covers 16 residues. The CDR3: CASSDGLAGRSETQYF. The CDR3 DNA reads as TGTGCCAGCAGTGATGGACTAGCGGGAAGGTCAGAGACCCAGTACTTC.

The rearrangement links TRBV19 to TRBJ1-4; TRBD1 might be the D (5 bases). This CDR3 contains 15 residues. The germline V and J ends were trimmed by 6 bases and 5 bases, with 16 bases remaining between them. Germline assignment: CDR1 LNHDA and CDR2 SQIVND (reference sequence). For the CDR3, the DNA is TGTGCCAGTAGAGAGCTTCGCGGACACAATGAAAAACTGTTTTTT. Its translation: CASRELRGHNEKLFF.

The rearrangement joins TRBV6-5 to TRBJ2-3; D perhaps matches TRBD2 (5 bases). In germline, CDR1 is MNHEY, CDR2 SVGAGI. The CDR3 is 15 amino acids. V was pared by 1 base and J by 1 base, with 9 bases between. CDR3 sequence (DNA): TGTGCCAGCAGTTACTTCGGGATCGGCACAGATACGCAGTATTTT. This codes for CASSYFGIGTDTQYF.

V gene TRBV6-6 combines with J gene TRBJ2-7; TRBD1 aligns across 12 bases. The CDR3 has 17 residues. Germline V gene sequence: CDR1 MNHNY, CDR2 SVGAGI (reference sequence). V gave up 5 bases and J gave up 3 bases; unmatched junction bases: 11. The CDR3 spells CASSLGTGGAFVYEQYF. CDR3 nucleotide sequence: TGTGCCAGCAGTCTCGGGACAGGGGGCGCCTTCGTCTACGAGCAGTACTTC.

The chain couples TRBV9 to TRBJ2-5, with a possible D match to TRBD2 (6 bases). Germline-derived CDR1 and CDR2 are SGDLS and YYNGEE. The ends were cut back, 0 bases at V and 5 bases at J, with 8 bases in the middle. CDR3 size: 13 residues. CDR3 protein: CASSVGLDETQYF. As DNA, the CDR3 is TGTGCCAGCAGCGTAGGACTAGACGAGACCCAGTACTTC.

The rearrangement links TRBV30 to TRBJ1-4, with D perhaps TRBD1 (5 bases). This CDR3 is built from 14 residues. Trimming pared 5 bases from V and 2 bases from J, leaving 12 bases between. From germline, CDR1 is GTSNPN and CDR2 SVGIG (reference sequence). CDR3 in DNA: TGTGCCTGGGGGCCACAGGACACTAATGAAAAACTGTTTTTT. Translating gives CAWGPQDTNEKLFF.

The V and J genes are TRBV6-6 and TRBJ1-1, with D unclear. CDR1 MNHNY and CDR2 SVGAGI come from the germline V gene (reference sequence). The CDR3 length is 13 residues. Deletions cut 7 bases from V and 8 bases from J, with 17 bases between. In DNA form, the CDR3 reads TGTGCCAGCACCACCCGGCAGGTCCGGGAAGCTTTCTTT. Amino acid sequence: CASTTRQVREAFF.

The chain carries TRBV6-1 and TRBJ1-5; possible D gene TRBD1, 5 bases. V lost 0 bases and J 0 bases, leaving 15 bases between the germline ends. The CDR3 covers 18 residues. Germline CDR1 reads MNHNS; CDR2 reads SASEGT. CDR3 sequence reads: CASSEALRRQHSNQPQHF. In nucleotides, the CDR3 is TGTGCCAGCAGTGAAGCGCTTAGGAGACAGCATAGCAATCAGCCCCAGCATTTT.

J is TRBJ2-3 and V is TRBV6-5; 9 bases are a match to TRBD2. The germline V gene has CDR1 MNHEY and CDR2 SVGAGI. Trimming took 0 bases from V and 1 from J; bases not matched to a gene: 2. This CDR3 has 16 residues. The CDR3: CASSYSTSGGTDTQYF. The CDR3 bases are TGTGCCAGCAGTTACTCGACTAGCGGAGGCACAGATACGCAGTATTTT.

The CDR3 sequence: CASSKANLGRQGERCSPLHF. Here the CDR3 DNA reads TGTGCCAGCAGCAAAGCAAACCTGGGGAGACAGGGGGAGCGGTGTTCACCCCTCCACTTT. The rearrangement links TRBV21-1 to TRBJ1-6; the table's TRBD1 call for D was not verified on the DNA. TRBV21-1 is a pseudogene locus. CDR3 size: 20 residues.

The count of this clone is one. V and J are TRBV5-1 and TRBJ2-7; D is unclear. CDR1 and CDR2 from the germline V gene are SGHRS and YFSETQ. Between the trimmed V and J ends, which lost 7 bases and 4 bases, there was a span of 9 bases. The CDR3 consists of 11 residues. The CDR3 sequence is CASADSYEQYF. CDR3 in DNA: TGCGCCAGCGCCGACTCGTACGAGCAGTACTTC.

This clone came up once. In DNA, the CDR3 is TGTGCCAGCAGTTCCGGACAGGGCTACGAGCAGTACTTC. It translates to CASSSGQGYEQYF. The gene calls are TRBV6-5 and TRBJ2-7; 8 bases align to TRBD1. Germline trimming cut 4 bases from V and 3 bases from J; bases unmatched to any gene: 2. CDR1 is MNHEY and CDR2 is SVGAGI in the germline V gene. CDR3 length: 13 residues.

The chain joins TRBV27 to TRBJ2-3; TRBD1 might be the D (6 bases). V was clipped by 0 bases and J by 6 bases, with 13 bases between them. The germline CDR1 and CDR2 sequences are MNHEY and SMNVEV (reference sequence). This CDR3 spans 15 amino acids. The CDR3 DNA reads TGTGCCAGCAGTTTATCCTTCACAGGGTTGGATACGCAGTATTTT. It specifies CASSLSFTGLDTQYF.

This chain connects TRBV7-9 to TRBJ1-1; D unresolved. Germline loops: CDR1 SEHNR, CDR2 FQNEAQ (reference sequence). This CDR3 has 14 residues. The V end was cut by 3 bases, the J end by 5 bases, with 13 bases between. In DNA form, the CDR3 reads TGTGCCAGCAGCTTTTTTGCAGGTGGAACTGAAGCTTTCTTT. It yields the protein CASSFFAGGTEAFF. Filled out from reference TRBV7-9 and TRBJ1-1, the complete variable domain reads DTGVSQNPRHKITKRGQNVTFRCDPISEHNRLYWYRQTLGQGPEFLTYFQNEAQLEKSRLLSDRFSAERPKGSFSTLEIQRTEQGDSAMYLCASSFFAGGTEAFFGQGTRLTVV.

The rearrangement uses TRBV19 and TRBJ1-3; 7 bases line up with TRBD1. The CDR3 runs to 17 residues. V shed 7 bases, J shed 2 bases, and the junction held 14 bases outside the gene matches. Germline CDR1 is LNHDA and CDR2 is SQIVND (reference sequence). CDR3 bases: TGTGCCAGTAAACGGGACAGCCGGGTACGCCCTGGAAACACCATATATTTT. The encoded protein is CASKRDSRVRPGNTIYF.

The CDR3 sequence: CASSLTSGSNEQFF. The CDR3 DNA reads as TGTGCCAGCAGCTTAACTAGCGGGAGCAATGAGCAGTTCTTC. This sequence joins TRBV7-2 and TRBJ2-1; 11 positions agree with TRBD2. The CDR3 is 14 residues long. Looked up from germline, CDR1 is SGHTA and CDR2 is FQGNSA. Trimming took 2 bases from V and 6 from J; bases not matched to a gene: 0.

V and J are TRBV21-1 and TRBJ2-5; the table's D gene call, TRBD2, was not cross checked with the DNA. TRBV21-1 has pseudogene status. This CDR3 contains 14 residues. The CDR3 here is CASRSRGGRETQYF. The CDR3 DNA sequence: TGTGCCAGCAGGTCGCGGGGCGGAAGGGAGACCCAGTACTTC.

V is TRBV4-1 and J is TRBJ1-2; the match to TRBD1 covers 9 bases. J was trimmed by 4 bases and V by 6 bases; bases with no gene match: 9. In germline, CDR1 is MGHRA, CDR2 YSYEKL. The CDR3 has 15 residues. The chain's CDR3 is CASRPRTGDGYGYTF. CDR3 nucleotides: TGCGCCAGCAGACCTAGGACAGGGGACGGCTATGGCTACACCTTC.

This chain connects TRBV6-5 to TRBJ2-1, with a tentative D call TRBD1 (6 bases). This CDR3 region has 11 residues. The ends were cut back, 5 bases at V and 13 bases at J, with 12 bases in the middle. Germline V gene data show CDR1 as MNHEY and CDR2 as SVGAGI. The CDR3 region is CASSLRDIQFF. The CDR3 DNA is TGTGCCAGCAGTCTCCGGGACATACAGTTCTTC.

The V call is TRBV10-2, the J call TRBJ2-7; TRBD2 matches 13 bases. The CDR3 runs 13 residues. CDR1 is WSHSY and CDR2 is SAAADI in the germline V gene. The V segment lost 10 bases and the J segment 3 bases; nucleotides outside the gene matches: 3. The CDR3 is CATGTSGVYEQYF. CDR3 in DNA: TGCGCCACCGGGACTAGCGGGGTCTACGAGCAGTACTTC.

The gene calls are TRBV29-1 and TRBJ2-7; D gene uncertain. The ends were cut back, 1 base at V and 2 bases at J, with 12 bases in the middle. CDR3 size: 14 residues. The germline V gene encodes CDR1 SQVTM and CDR2 ANQGSEA. Written as DNA, the CDR3 is TGCAGCGTTGAAGGTACAGATTCTCCCTACGAGCAGTACTTC. Its protein product is CSVEGTDSPYEQYF.

J is TRBJ2-1 and V is TRBV4-1, with 13 bases fitting TRBD2. Trimming at V came to 4 bases and at J to 7 bases, leaving 4 bases not matched to a gene. From germline, CDR1 is MGHRA and CDR2 YSYEKL. The CDR3 has 15 amino acids. The DNA for the CDR3 is TGCGCCAGCAGCCCCCGGACTAGCGGGGGTAATGAGCAGTTCTTC. Its protein product is CASSPRTSGGNEQFF.

The rearrangement uses TRBV5-5 and TRBJ2-1, with 7 bases lining up with TRBD2. Trimming at V came to 2 bases and at J to 2 bases, leaving 10 bases not matched to a gene. Germline values: CDR1 SGHKS, CDR2 YYEKEE (reference sequence). There are 17 residues in the CDR3. The chain's CDR3 is CASSFLAASRAYNEQFF. In DNA form, the CDR3 reads TGTGCCAGCAGCTTTCTAGCGGCGAGCCGCGCCTACAATGAGCAGTTCTTC.

The chain couples TRBV28 to TRBJ1-1, with D possibly TRBD1 on 5 matching bases. V was trimmed by 7 bases and J by 5 bases, leaving 20 bases between them. Germline V gives CDR1 MDHEN, CDR2 SYDVKM. CDR3 length equals 15 residues. CDR3 DNA: TGTGCCAGCACCCCAAACGCGGGGAGGGGTACTGAAGCTTTCTTT. It yields the protein CASTPNAGRGTEAFF. Based on the CDR3 plus reference TRBV28 and TRBJ1-1, the full variable domain is DVKVTQSSRYLVKRTGEKVFLECVQDMDHENMFWYRQDPGLGLRLIYFSYDVKMKEKGDIPEGYSVSREKKERFSLILESASTNQTSMYLCASTPNAGRGTEAFFGQGTRLTVV.

The chain links TRBV5-5 to TRBJ2-7, with TRBD2 as a possible D gene (7 bases). The CDR3 consists of 12 residues. Germline V CDR1 and CDR2: SGHKS, YYEKEE (reference sequence). V shed 5 bases and J shed 11 bases, with 17 bases lying between them. The DNA of the CDR3 is TGTGCCAGCAGTATCGTTCGGGGGGCAGAGTACTTC. Translating gives CASSIVRGAEYF.

This chain connects TRBV5-8 to TRBJ2-2; D perhaps matches TRBD2 (5 bases). Germline V gene data show CDR1 as SGHTS and CDR2 as YDEGEE. This CDR3 comprises 13 residues. V gave up 2 bases and J gave up 6 bases, with 8 bases separating them. The CDR3 bases are TGTGCCAGCAGCTTTGGACTGGCCGGGGAGCTGTTTTTT. Protein sequence: CASSFGLAGELFF.